This entry lists 22 T cell receptor beta chains sequenced from one sample in a study of cytomegalovirus exposure and HLA in healthy donors. The PCR had 60 Vbeta and 13 Jbeta primers. The assay was immunoSEQ multiplex PCR, and TCRdb's table has in-frame clones only and misses some. The sample totals over 120,000 clones. The sequenced sample was PBMCs. The receptors were gathered from a male donor in good health and CMV-seronegative.

The V gene is TRBV29-1, the J gene TRBJ2-2; 12 nucleotides line up with TRBD2. The J segment lost 6 bases and the V segment lost 3 bases, leaving 14 bases of the junction unmatched. This CDR3 region has 18 residues. Germline values: CDR1 SQVTM, CDR2 ANQGSEA. CDR3 DNA sequence: TGCAGCGTTGATGTTAGGCGAAGACTAGCGGGAGAGGCCGGGGAGCTGTTTTTT. It is translated as CSVDVRRRLAGEAGELFF.

The chain carries TRBV7-8 and TRBJ2-7, with 7 bases fitting TRBD1. Germline V lookup: CDR1 SGHVS, CDR2 FQNEAQ. After removal of 1 base from V and 2 bases from J, the junction contained 11 bases not matched to a gene. This CDR3 comprises 17 residues. CDR3 residues: CASSLGSFGDSAYEQYF. The CDR3 region has the DNA TGTGCCAGCAGCTTAGGGAGCTTTGGGGACAGCGCCTACGAGCAGTACTTC.

The chain combines TRBV5-4 with TRBJ2-5; 7 bases fit TRBD1. Trimming took 0 bases from V and 5 from J; bases not matched to a gene: 4. Germline CDR1 is SGHNT and CDR2 is YYREEE (reference sequence). The CDR3 is made up of 14 amino acids. The DNA of the CDR3 is TGTGCCAGCAGCTTGGCCGACAGGGAGGAGACCCAGTACTTC. It translates to CASSLADREETQYF. Full variable domain (rest looked up from reference TRBV5-4 and TRBJ2-5): ETGVTQSPTHLIKTRGQQVTLRCSSQSGHNTVSWYQQALGQGPQFIFQYYREEENGRGNFPPRFSGLQFPNYSSELNVNALELDDSALYLCASSLADREETQYFGPGTRLLVL.

The chain links TRBV30 to TRBJ1-2; D remains unclear. The germline V and J ends were trimmed by 4 bases and 7 bases, with 13 bases remaining between them. This CDR3 has 12 amino acids. From germline, CDR1 is GTSNPN and CDR2 SVGIG (reference sequence). CDR3 sequence: CAWNEGLGGYTF. Written as DNA, the CDR3 is TGTGCCTGGAATGAGGGTTTAGGTGGCTACACCTTC. Filled out from reference TRBV30 and TRBJ1-2, the complete variable domain reads SQTIHQWPATLVQPVGSPLSLECTVEGTSNPNLYWYRQAAGRGLQLLFYSVGIGQISSEVPQNLSASRPQDRQFILSSKKLLLSDSGFYLCAWNEGLGGYTFGSGTRLTVV.

The chain is built from TRBV6-5 and TRBJ2-6; possible D gene TRBD2, 5 bases. CDR1 and CDR2 from the germline V gene are MNHEY and SVGAGI. The CDR3 covers 16 residues. Trimming removed 3 bases at V and 0 bases at J, with 9 bases between. CDR3 DNA: TGTGCCAGCAGTTATAACGGGAACTCTGGGGCCAACGTCCTGACTTTC. Protein sequence: CASSYNGNSGANVLTF.

The chain combines TRBV15 with TRBJ2-1, with 9 nucleotides matching TRBD2. Unmatched junction bases numbered 25, after V lost 2 bases and J lost 8 bases. The CDR3 is 21 amino acids. The germline V gene encodes CDR1 LNHNV and CDR2 YYDKDF (reference sequence). CDR3 DNA sequence: TGTGCCACCAGCAGACTACCCACCTCAGGGCAGGCTAGCGGGATAGTATATGAGCAGTTCTTC. It codes for CATSRLPTSGQASGIVYEQFF.

The CDR3 reads CASQSIGGTETYEQYF. The DNA for the CDR3 is TGTGCCAGCCAATCCATCGGGGGGACGGAGACCTACGAGCAGTACTTC. This chain connects TRBV18 to TRBJ2-7; 7 nucleotides line up with TRBD2. CDR3 length equals 16 residues. The J segment lost 2 bases and the V segment lost 8 bases, leaving 15 bases of the junction unmatched. CDR1 is KGHSH and CDR2 is LQKENI in the germline V gene.

CDR3: CASVVAGANEQFF. The CDR3 DNA follows: TGTGCCAGCGTGGTAGCGGGGGCCAATGAGCAGTTCTTC. This chain joins TRBV28 and TRBJ2-1; 9 bases align to TRBD2. The CDR3 covers 13 residues. Germline V lookup: CDR1 MDHEN, CDR2 SYDVKM. The V gene end was trimmed by 8 bases and the J gene end by 6 bases; junction bases not matched to a gene: 5.

The chain is built from TRBV9 and TRBJ2-1, with 7 bases lining up with TRBD2. The CDR3 length is 16 residues. Per the germline V gene, CDR1 is SGDLS and CDR2 is YYNGEE. Trimming removed 3 bases from V and 7 bases from J; junction bases left unmatched: 13. The CDR3 loop reads CASSANSGQTGNEQFF. CDR3 bases: TGTGCCAGCAGCGCAAATAGCGGGCAGACGGGGAATGAGCAGTTCTTC.

The rearrangement joins TRBV11-2 to TRBJ2-1, with D hard to call. Looked up from germline, CDR1 is SGHAT and CDR2 is FQNNGV. This CDR3 comprises 11 residues. Between the trimmed V and J ends, which lost 5 bases and 12 bases, there was a span of 11 bases. CDR3 nucleotides: TGTGCCAGCAGCCCCGGTCGAAGGCAGTTCTTC. Translating gives CASSPGRRQFF. The variable domain in full, completed from reference TRBV11-2 and TRBJ2-1, reads EAGVAQSPRYKIIEKRQSVAFWCNPISGHATLYWYQQILGQGPKLLIQFQNNGVVDDSQLPKDRFSAERLKGVDSTLKIQPAKLEDSAVYLCASSPGRRQFFGPGTRLTVL.

This rearrangement joins TRBV19 to TRBJ1-2; 9 nucleotides align to TRBD1. V lost 1 base, J lost 2 bases, and 2 bases stayed unmatched. The CDR3 totals 15 residues. Germline CDR1 is LNHDA and CDR2 is SQIVND (reference sequence). Here the CDR3 DNA reads TGTGCCAGTAGTATAGGGACAGGGGCCAACTATGGCTACACCTTC. Its translation is CASSIGTGANYGYTF.

CDR3 bases: TGTGCCTGGAGTGGGACACCACAAGAGACCCAGTACTTC. It specifies CAWSGTPQETQYF. The rearrangement joins TRBV30 to TRBJ2-5, with a tentative D call TRBD1 (5 bases). V was cut by 1 base and J by 2 bases, with 8 bases left in between. The CDR3 has 13 residues. CDR1 and CDR2 (germline): GTSNPN, SVGIG (reference sequence).

The chain joins TRBV6-5 to TRBJ1-2; 7 bases align to TRBD1. The CDR3 is 12 residues long. Germline V CDR1 and CDR2: MNHEY, SVGAGI. V dropped 3 bases and J dropped 8; count of bases not matched to a gene: 3. The chain's CDR3 is CASSYKGQGYTF. The CDR3 coding sequence is TGTGCCAGCAGTTATAAGGGACAGGGCTACACCTTC.

V and J are TRBV5-1 and TRBJ2-5; a weak D match, TRBD2 (6 bases). CDR1 and CDR2 from the germline V gene are SGHRS and YFSETQ. Trimming pared 3 bases from V and 4 bases from J, leaving 13 bases between. The CDR3 totals 14 residues. The chain's CDR3 is CASSSRDSLETQYF. DNA for the CDR3: TGCGCCAGCAGCTCCCGGGACTCCTTAGAGACCCAGTACTTC.

This chain connects TRBV18 to TRBJ1-2; 10 bases line up with TRBD1. The CDR3 sequence is 14 residues long. V lost 3 bases and J lost 4; bases outside the gene matches: 2. Germline V gene lookup returns CDR1 KGHSH and CDR2 LQKENI. The chain's CDR3 is CASSPRQGAYGYTF. The CDR3 nucleotides read TGTGCCAGCTCACCTCGACAGGGGGCCTATGGCTACACCTTC.

The rearrangement joins TRBV7-8 to TRBJ2-7, with 8 bases fitting TRBD2. Per germline, CDR1 SGHVS and CDR2 FQNEAQ. V shed 6 bases, J shed 4 bases, and the junction held 5 bases outside the gene matches. CDR3 length: 13 residues. CDR3 amino acids: CASSKTSAYEQYF. The CDR3 bases are TGTGCCAGCAGTAAGACTAGCGCGTACGAGCAGTACTTC.

The chain links TRBV30 to TRBJ1-1, with TRBD1 as a possible D gene (6 bases). CDR1 is GTSNPN, CDR2 SVGIG, per germline (reference sequence). V gave up 2 bases and J gave up 3 bases, with 19 bases separating them. This CDR3 comprises 16 residues. DNA of the CDR3: TGTGCCTGGAGTCAGACTAGCTTCAGGGGAGACACTGAAGCTTTCTTT. Residues: CAWSQTSFRGDTEAFF.

In nucleotides, the CDR3 is TGTGCCAGCAGTGAGGGACAGGGGGAAATCAATGGCTACACCTTC. Translating gives CASSEGQGEINGYTF. V is TRBV6-6 and J is TRBJ1-2; 11 bases agree with TRBD1. Germline V gene sequence: CDR1 MNHNY, CDR2 SVGAGI (reference sequence). The ends lost 5 bases at V and 6 bases at J; junction bases unmatched: 8. This CDR3 comprises 15 residues.

J is TRBJ2-7 and V is TRBV6-5; D possibly corresponds to TRBD2 (6 bases). The V end was cut by 5 bases, the J end by 1 base, with 9 bases between. The germline CDR1 and CDR2 sequences are MNHEY and SVGAGI. This CDR3 spans 13 amino acids. The CDR3 protein is CASSRSGSYEQYF. The CDR3 nucleotides read TGTGCCAGCAGTCGTAGCGGATCCTACGAGCAGTACTTC.

The chain joins TRBV18 to TRBJ1-2, with unresolved D. This CDR3 has 15 residues. Trimming shortened V by 2 bases and J by 0 bases, and 10 bases separated the two germline ends. CDR1 is KGHSH and CDR2 is LQKENI in the germline V gene. The CDR3 nucleotides are TGTGCCAGCTCACCAGAAAGTGTAGCTAACTATGGCTACACCTTC. This gives the protein CASSPESVANYGYTF.

J is TRBJ1-3 and V is TRBV6-1, with a weak D call TRBD1 (5 bases). Trimming pared 6 bases from V and 2 bases from J, leaving 14 bases between. Germline V gives CDR1 MNHNS, CDR2 SASEGT. The CDR3 sequence is 15 residues long. The CDR3 DNA reads as TGTGCCAGCAGGGCCGGGGGGATTGCTGGAAACACCATATATTTT. Translation: CASRAGGIAGNTIYF.

V usage is TRBV28 and J usage is TRBJ2-6; 9 nucleotides agree with TRBD1. The J segment lost 4 bases and the V segment lost 8 bases, leaving 12 bases of the junction unmatched. The CDR3 length is 17 residues. Germline V gene sequence: CDR1 MDHEN, CDR2 SYDVKM. The CDR3 reads CASGLPGQGSGANVLTF. In nucleotides, the CDR3 is TGTGCCAGCGGACTTCCGGGACAGGGCTCCGGGGCCAACGTCCTGACTTTC.